These 19 T cell receptor beta chains were all obtained from the same sample, sequenced in a study of human T cells and chemical hapten exposure. TCRdb redid the calling of the RACE reads with MiXCR, one entry per CDR3 protein. This table holds a few hundred thousand distinct CDR3 sequences, roughly 6.3% found once. Time point of the sample: patch test 2, 6 weeks after DPC sensitization. Treatment in this sample: therapeutic diphenylcyclopropenone sensitization with weekly scalp DPC. This sample comprised whole blood, obtained in connection with sensitization to the hapten diphenylcyclopropenone (DPC). These receptors were obtained from a woman aged 18-29 years with alopecia areata. Some clones in this sample may be carry-over from other donors' samples.

In its sample, this clonotype was seen a few times. This sequence joins TRBV29-1 and TRBJ2-6; a weak D match, TRBD2 (6 bases). Trimming took off 6 bases at V and 0 bases at J, with 12 bases between the two ends. Germline CDR1 and CDR2: SQVTM and ANQGSEA. The CDR3 runs to 15 residues. CDR3 nucleotides: TGCAGCGTCTGGGACTGGAGCTCTGGGGCCAACGTCCTGACTTTC. Protein product: CSVWDWSSGANVLTF.

This clonotype was observed many times. The chain is built from TRBV6-6 and TRBJ1-5; the D is unclear. The V and J ends lost 7 bases and 3 bases respectively, with 19 bases between them. The CDR3 runs to 16 residues. Germline lookup yields CDR1 MNHNY and CDR2 SVGAGI (reference sequence). The CDR3 here is CASTDGPGRSNQPQHF. The DNA of the CDR3 is TGTGCCAGCACCGATGGTCCAGGCAGATCCAATCAGCCCCAGCATTTT.

There are a few counts of this clonotype. The chain couples TRBV7-3 to TRBJ1-2; 8 positions agree with TRBD1. The V gene's germline CDR1 is SGHTA and CDR2 FQGTGA. V lost 5 bases and J lost 7; bases outside the gene matches: 6. The CDR3 has 13 residues. The CDR3 reads CASSTPGGRGYTF. In DNA, the CDR3 is TGTGCCAGCAGCACCCCAGGGGGCCGTGGCTACACCTTC.

In this sample, this clonotype turned up a few times. The CDR3 protein is CASSPTVADTQYF. CDR3 coding DNA: TGTGCCAGCAGCCCTACAGTAGCAGATACGCAGTATTTT. The chain carries TRBV6-2 or TRBV6-3 and TRBJ2-3; no firm D call. Trimming pared 6 bases from V and 4 bases from J, leaving 11 bases between. The CDR3 contains 13 residues. Looked up from germline, CDR1 is MNHEY and CDR2 is SVGEGT.

The sample holds a few counts of this clonotype. This chain joins TRBV20-1 and TRBJ2-7; maybe TRBD2 (7 bases). Looked up from germline, CDR1 is DFQATT and CDR2 is SNEGSKA (reference sequence). V was clipped by 2 bases and J by 5 bases, with 19 bases between them. The CDR3 has 15 residues. The CDR3, as DNA: TGCAGTGCTAGACCCCCCGGGGGGCCGAACCACGAGCAGTACTTC. It encodes CSARPPGGPNHEQYF.

This clonotype has only a few counts. The CDR3 spells CASSFLRTALTTEAFF. The CDR3 bases are TGTGCCAGCAGTTTCCTGAGGACAGCTTTGACCACTGAAGCTTTCTTT. The chain is built from TRBV27 and TRBJ1-1, with TRBD1 as a possible D gene (6 bases). The length of the CDR3 is 16 residues. Trimming took off 3 bases at V and 4 bases at J, with 18 bases between the two ends. Germline assignment: CDR1 MNHEY and CDR2 SMNVEV (reference sequence).

This clonotype was recorded a few times. It may be a read error: a sequence one base away is much more abundant. The genes are TRBV3-1 and TRBJ2-6, with D perhaps TRBD1 (5 bases). The CDR3 length is 16 residues. In germline, CDR1 is LGHDT, CDR2 YNNKEL (reference sequence). V lost 0 bases to trimming and J lost 2 bases, with 8 bases between them. The CDR3 is CASSQDAGTGANVLTF. CDR3 in DNA: TGTGCCAGCAGCCAAGACGCAGGGACTGGGGCCAACGTCCTGACTTTC.

The table lists this clonotype with many counts. In nucleotides, the CDR3 is TGTGCCAGCAAGGAAGAGGGGAAAGGTGAAGCTTTCTTT. Translated: CASKEEGKGEAFF. V usage is TRBV12-3 or TRBV12-4 and J usage is TRBJ1-1; possibly TRBD1 for D (5 bases). The CDR3 has 13 amino acids. Deletions cut 7 bases from V and 7 bases from J, with 16 bases between.

A few counts support this clonotype. The chain links TRBV6-2 or TRBV6-3 to TRBJ1-2; no firm D call. The V and J ends lost 2 bases and 0 bases respectively, with 4 bases between them. CDR3 length equals 13 residues. Germline V gene data show CDR1 as MNHEY and CDR2 as SVGEGT. This CDR3 is CASSYGANYGYTF. CDR3 sequence (DNA): TGTGCCAGCAGTTACGGAGCTAACTATGGCTACACCTTC.

This chain joins TRBV12-3 or TRBV12-4 and TRBJ1-3; the D gene is possibly TRBD1 (6 bases). The CDR3 has 13 amino acids. Between the trimmed V and J ends, which lost 7 bases and 9 bases, there was a span of 16 bases. The CDR3 nucleotides are TGTGCCAGCACCGACCCCCTCAGGGGCACCATATATTTT. It specifies CASTDPLRGTIYF.

To note about this clonotype: A much larger clone differs from this one at a single base, so this may be a read error. This rearrangement joins TRBV27 to TRBJ1-2; TRBD1 might be the D (5 bases). Trimming pared 6 bases from V and 3 bases from J, leaving 17 bases between. Germline CDR1 MNHEY, CDR2 SMNVEV (reference sequence). This CDR3 comprises 15 residues. CDR3 nucleotides: TGTGCCAGCAGCTTAGGGGAACCTTCTCACTATGGCTACACCTTC. Protein: CASSLGEPSHYGYTF.

The chain is built from TRBV12-3 or TRBV12-4 and TRBJ2-1; D gene unclear. This CDR3 contains 14 residues. CDR3 nucleotides: TGTGCTACCGAAGCGTTAAGCTCCTACAATGAGCAGTTCTTC. Protein: CATEALSSYNEQFF.

The rearrangement uses TRBV10-3 and TRBJ2-5; D may be TRBD1 (6 bases). CDR1 and CDR2 (germline): ENHRY, SYGVKD. The CDR3 has 16 residues. Trimming removed 6 bases at V and 2 bases at J, with 19 bases between. The CDR3 loop is CAISRGQTMGQETQYF. In DNA, the CDR3 is TGTGCCATCAGCCGCGGACAGACAATGGGTCAAGAGACCCAGTACTTC.

For the CDR3, the DNA is TGTGCCAGCAGCGTTTGGCGGGGGAGCTCCTACAATGAGCAGTTCTTC. As protein: CASSVWRGSSYNEQFF. This chain joins TRBV6-1 and TRBJ2-1, with 7 nucleotides matching TRBD2. V was pared by 6 bases and J by 0 bases, with 8 bases of the junction left unmatched. CDR1 is MNHNS and CDR2 is SASEGT in the germline V gene. This CDR3 comprises 16 residues.

Only a few counts were recorded for this clonotype. The rearrangement links TRBV12-5 to TRBJ1-1, with D perhaps matching TRBD1 (5 bases). This CDR3 region has 15 residues. Germline CDR1 reads LGHNT; CDR2 reads FRNRAP. Trimming left V 1 base short and J 4 bases short, with 13 bases between. This CDR3 is CASGLERGRATEAFF. CDR3 sequence (DNA): TGTGCTAGTGGTTTGGAGCGGGGCAGGGCCACTGAAGCTTTCTTT.

The chain links TRBV2 to TRBJ2-3; D is uncertain. The CDR3 is made up of 14 amino acids. Trimming took 4 bases from V and 6 from J, leaving 14 bases between them. Germline assignment: CDR1 SNHLY and CDR2 FYNNEI. CDR3 sequence (DNA): TGTGCCAGCAGTGTGAGTTCAAGCAGGGATACGCAGTATTTT. This translates into CASSVSSSRDTQYF.

J is TRBJ2-7 and V is TRBV28, with D uncertain. This CDR3 is 12 amino acids long. V lost 9 bases, J lost 7 bases, and 16 bases lay in between. From germline, CDR1 is MDHEN and CDR2 SYDVKM. The CDR3 spells CASALSLREQYF. The CDR3 nucleotides are TGTGCCAGTGCCCTCAGCCTACGAGAGCAGTACTTC.

The V and J genes are TRBV6-1 and TRBJ1-2; D might be TRBD1 (6 bases). CDR1 is MNHNS and CDR2 is SASEGT in the germline V gene. CDR3 length equals 13 residues. Trimming took off 4 bases at V and 5 bases at J, with 11 bases between the two ends. CDR3 region: CASSAQGPYGYTF. The CDR3 region has the DNA TGTGCCAGCAGTGCCCAGGGGCCGTATGGCTACACCTTC.

This clonotype turned up a few times. The rearrangement uses TRBV20-1 and TRBJ2-6; D is unclear. The CDR3 is 13 amino acids. The ends were cut back, 6 bases at V and 1 base at J, with 7 bases in the middle. Germline CDR1 and CDR2: DFQATT and SNEGSKA (reference sequence). This CDR3 reads CSAVESGANVLTF. CDR3 sequence (DNA): TGCAGTGCCGTAGAATCTGGGGCCAACGTCCTGACTTTC.